The 29 T cell receptor beta chains reported below all come from one sample, sequenced in a study of T cells in localized non-small cell lung cancer. Clones were sequenced by immunoSEQ multiplex PCR, and TCRdb holds only the in-frame ones, with some missing. In the table there are 35,000 to 50,000 clones, roughly 86% of which are singletons. The sample here was peripheral blood, taken before any cancer treatment. These receptors all come from a man aged 35 to 69 with stage I lung adenocarcinoma.

This chain links TRBV2 with TRBJ2-3, with 7 bases aligning to TRBD2. The germline V gene encodes CDR1 SNHLY and CDR2 FYNNEI. The V gene end was trimmed by 0 bases and the J gene end by 2 bases; junction bases not matched to a gene: 5. There are 16 residues in the CDR3. CDR3 in DNA: TGTGCCAGCAGTGAAGCGAGCGGGACCAACACAGATACGCAGTATTTT. This encodes CASSEASGTNTDTQYF.

V and J are TRBV19 and TRBJ2-1, with D possibly called TRBD1 or TRBD2 (7 bases each). V was clipped by 4 bases and J by 0 bases, with 16 bases between them. CDR3 length equals 17 residues. Germline CDR1 is LNHDA and CDR2 is SQIVND (reference sequence). In nucleotides, the CDR3 is TGTGCCAGTAGTACACAGGGGAGGGGGAGCTCCTACAATGAGCAGTTCTTC. Protein sequence: CASSTQGRGSSYNEQFF.

The rearrangement joins TRBV6-4 to TRBJ1-1; D is perhaps TRBD1 (6 bases). The CDR3 covers 14 residues. Trimming cost V 2 bases and J 7 bases, with 14 bases left between them. Germline V CDR1 and CDR2: MRHNA, SNTAGT. CDR3 protein: CASSDLPDSGEAFF. The DNA of the CDR3 is TGTGCCAGCAGTGACCTGCCGGACAGCGGTGAAGCTTTCTTT.

This rearrangement joins TRBV4-2 to TRBJ2-3; TRBD1 might be the D (6 bases). The CDR3 spans 13 residues. The ends were cut back, 5 bases at V and 6 bases at J, with 12 bases in the middle. The germline V gene has CDR1 LGHNA and CDR2 YNFKEQ. The chain's CDR3 is CASSVSGADTQYF. The CDR3 coding sequence is TGTGCCAGCAGCGTCTCAGGGGCGGATACGCAGTATTTT.

The gene calls are TRBV7-8 and TRBJ2-5; 7 nucleotides align to TRBD2. CDR1 and CDR2 (germline): SGHVS, FQNEAQ. This CDR3 is 13 amino acids long. With 8 bases clipped from V and 6 bases from J, the junction kept 9 bases outside the gene matches. This CDR3 reads CASGQTSSKTQYF. The CDR3 bases are TGTGCCAGCGGGCAGACTAGCAGCAAGACCCAGTACTTC.

The chain joins TRBV11-2 to TRBJ1-1, with D unclear. The CDR3 totals 14 residues. The V and J ends lost 0 bases and 5 bases respectively, with 10 bases between them. From germline, CDR1 is SGHAT and CDR2 FQNNGV. The DNA for the CDR3 is TGTGCCAGCAGCTTAGACCGCGGTAGGACTGAAGCTTTCTTT. Translation gives CASSLDRGRTEAFF.

The chain links TRBV18 to TRBJ2-5; 8 bases match TRBD1. CDR3 size: 14 residues. V shed 3 bases, J shed 3 bases, and the junction held 3 bases outside the gene matches. Germline CDR1 is KGHSH and CDR2 is LQKENI. The CDR3 bases are TGTGCCAGCTCACCCGGGACAGGAGAAGAGACCCAGTACTTC. Residues: CASSPGTGEETQYF.

This clone was found once. V is TRBV5-4 and J is TRBJ1-1; D ambiguous. The CDR3 extends over 13 amino acids. CDR1 and CDR2 from the germline V gene are SGHNT and YYREEE (reference sequence). With 3 bases removed from V and 0 bases from J, the gap between germline ends came to 6 bases. The chain's CDR3 is CASSSQVNTEAFF. DNA for the CDR3: TGTGCCAGCAGCTCTCAAGTGAACACTGAAGCTTTCTTT.

The CDR3 loop reads CASSSDRGAEKLFF. In DNA form, the CDR3 reads TGTGCCAGCAGCTCGGACAGGGGGGCTGAAAAACTGTTTTTT. The J gene is TRBJ1-4, the V gene TRBV11-2; 10 bases fit TRBD1. CDR3 length: 14 amino acids. The V gene's germline CDR1 is SGHAT and CDR2 FQNNGV. With 4 bases clipped from V and 7 bases from J, the junction kept 3 bases outside the gene matches.

The rearrangement uses TRBV28 and TRBJ1-3; D is perhaps TRBD1 (6 bases). V was clipped by 7 bases and J by 8 bases, with 18 bases between them. CDR3 length: 14 residues. The germline V gene has CDR1 MDHEN and CDR2 SYDVKM. The CDR3 region is CASIATGSSDTIYF. The CDR3 bases are TGTGCCAGCATCGCCACAGGGTCCTCGGACACCATATATTTT.

This clone was observed a handful of times. The chain joins TRBV6-5 to TRBJ2-1; 14 bases fit TRBD2. Germline values: CDR1 MNHEY, CDR2 SVGAGI. The CDR3 covers 16 residues. V shed 2 bases, J shed 6 bases, and the junction held 3 bases outside the gene matches. Here the CDR3 reads CASSYDGTSGSNEQFF. In nucleotides, the CDR3 is TGTGCCAGCAGTTACGACGGGACTAGCGGGAGCAATGAGCAGTTCTTC.

As to this clone: An end of the junction does not agree with germline; a read error may underlie this. The chain recombines TRBV7-7 with TRBJ2-1; no definite D call. The CDR3 is 14 residues long. Germline V CDR1 and CDR2: SSHAT, FNYEAQ (reference sequence). The CDR3 DNA reads TGTGCTAGCAGCATTTCACGCTCCTACAATGAGCAGTTCTTC. Its protein product is CASSISRSYNEQFF.

This rearrangement joins TRBV18 to TRBJ2-1; TRBD2 aligns across 11 bases. V dropped 4 bases and J dropped 7; count of bases not matched to a gene: 6. CDR3 size: 15 residues. The V gene's germline CDR1 is KGHSH and CDR2 LQKENI. In DNA form, the CDR3 reads TGTGCCAGCTCACAACTAGCGGGAGCTAAGAATGAGCAGTTCTTC. Protein: CASSQLAGAKNEQFF.

The chain links TRBV4-3 to TRBJ2-5, with 11 bases lining up with TRBD2. Germline-derived CDR1 and CDR2 are LGHNA and YSLEER. CDR3 length equals 16 residues. V gave up 1 base and J gave up 4 bases; unmatched junction bases: 5. CDR3: CASSQGTSGRGETQYF. Here the CDR3 DNA reads TGCGCCAGCAGCCAAGGAACTAGCGGGAGAGGAGAGACCCAGTACTTC.

The gene calls are TRBV5-1 and TRBJ2-5, with D perhaps TRBD2 (5 bases). V gave up 4 bases and J gave up 1 base, with 11 bases separating them. The germline V gene encodes CDR1 SGHRS and CDR2 YFSETQ. The CDR3 is 14 residues long. This CDR3 is CASSRTGIQETQYF. The CDR3 nucleotides are TGCGCCAGCAGCCGTACCGGGATCCAAGAGACCCAGTACTTC.

The chain carries TRBV27 and TRBJ2-5, with D unresolved. CDR1 MNHEY and CDR2 SMNVEV come from the germline V gene (reference sequence). The V end was cut by 0 bases, the J end by 0 bases, with 11 bases between. The CDR3 runs 16 residues. CDR3 protein: CASSLSLYQYQETQYF. The CDR3 nucleotides are TGTGCCAGCAGTTTATCCCTTTATCAATACCAAGAGACCCAGTACTTC.

The rearrangement uses TRBV7-8 and TRBJ1-3; possibly TRBD1 for D (5 bases). V lost 0 bases and J lost 1, with 19 bases in between. Germline CDR1 reads SGHVS; CDR2 reads FQNEAQ. There are 19 residues in the CDR3. CDR3 loop: CASSLAISRAVGSGNTIYF. The CDR3 DNA sequence: TGTGCCAGCAGCTTAGCCATTTCCAGGGCAGTCGGGTCTGGAAACACCATATATTTT.

This clone has a handful of counts. This chain connects TRBV16 to TRBJ2-1; maybe TRBD2 (6 bases). Germline values: CDR1 KGHSY, CDR2 FQNENV. The CDR3 is 16 amino acids. V was clipped by 4 bases and J by 2 bases, with 15 bases between them. This CDR3 is CASSPPTSITYNEQFF. CDR3 bases: TGTGCCAGCAGCCCCCCTACTAGCATCACCTACAATGAGCAGTTCTTC.

V usage is TRBV30 and J usage is TRBJ2-1, with 8 nucleotides matching TRBD2. V dropped 0 bases and J dropped 8; count of bases not matched to a gene: 6. There are 14 residues in the CDR3. CDR1 and CDR2 (germline): GTSNPN, SVGIG (reference sequence). The CDR3 sequence is CAWSVRAGVDEQFF. In nucleotides, the CDR3 is TGTGCCTGGAGTGTACGAGCGGGAGTTGATGAGCAGTTCTTC. Together with reference TRBV30 and TRBJ2-1, the CDR3 gives the full variable domain: SQTIHQWPATLVQPVGSPLSLECTVEGTSNPNLYWYRQAAGRGLQLLFYSVGIGQISSEVPQNLSASRPQDRQFILSSKKLLLSDSGFYLCAWSVRAGVDEQFFGPGTRLTVL.

The J gene is TRBJ2-7, the V gene TRBV7-9, with D hard to call. V was pared by 5 bases and J by 3 bases, with 5 bases between. This CDR3 has 11 amino acids. Germline CDR1 and CDR2: SEHNR and FQNEAQ (reference sequence). CDR3 bases: TGTGCCAGCAGCCCTGTCTACGAGCAGTACTTC. Translated, it gives CASSPVYEQYF.

The rearrangement uses TRBV19 and TRBJ2-7; D remains ambiguous. Germline V gene lookup returns CDR1 LNHDA and CDR2 SQIVND (reference sequence). This CDR3 comprises 14 residues. Deletions cut 1 base from V and 1 base from J, with 8 bases between. CDR3 sequence (DNA): TGTGCCAGTAGTATAGGGTACGGATCCTACGAGCAGTACTTC. This gives the protein CASSIGYGSYEQYF.

The chain recombines TRBV4-2 with TRBJ2-7, with D maybe TRBD2 (6 bases). Per germline, CDR1 LGHNA and CDR2 YNFKEQ. The CDR3 is 17 amino acids. The V end lost 0 bases, the J end lost 3 bases, and 18 bases lay between the germline ends. The CDR3 spells CASSQELFVGRDYEQYF. The CDR3 region has the DNA TGTGCCAGCAGCCAAGAGCTTTTTGTCGGGAGAGACTACGAGCAGTACTTC.

The chain is built from TRBV15 and TRBJ1-4; no definite D call. There are 15 residues in the CDR3. Between the trimmed V and J ends, which lost 0 bases and 4 bases, there was a span of 9 bases. Per germline, CDR1 LNHNV and CDR2 YYDKDF (reference sequence). The CDR3 here is CATSRDRKDNEKLFF. The CDR3 DNA reads as TGTGCCACCAGCAGAGATCGGAAAGATAATGAAAAACTGTTTTTT.

The gene calls are TRBV19 and TRBJ1-1, with unresolved D. The CDR3 spans 12 residues. Trimming took off 2 bases at V and 5 bases at J, with 6 bases between the two ends. CDR1 is LNHDA, CDR2 SQIVND, per germline (reference sequence). This chain's CDR3 is CASSITGTEAFF. The CDR3 DNA sequence: TGTGCCAGTAGTATAACCGGAACTGAAGCTTTCTTT. Full variable domain (missing parts from reference TRBV19 and TRBJ1-1): DGGITQSPKYLFRKEGQNVTLSCEQNLNHDAMYWYRQDPGQGLRLIYYSQIVNDFQKGDIAEGYSVSREKKESFPLTVTSAQKNPTAFYLCASSITGTEAFFGQGTRLTVV.

The CDR3 is CASSSIGGGQGENTIYF. CDR3 DNA: TGTGCCAGCAGCTCAATCGGAGGGGGACAGGGTGAAAACACCATATATTTT. V usage is TRBV7-8 and J usage is TRBJ1-3; 9 positions agree with TRBD1. Germline V gene data show CDR1 as SGHVS and CDR2 as FQNEAQ. The CDR3 contains 17 residues. V trimming: 4 bases; J trimming: 6 bases; junction bases outside the gene matches: 13.

This chain joins TRBV9 and TRBJ2-1; either TRBD1 or TRBD2 may supply D (5 bases each). The CDR3 consists of 14 residues. Per the germline V gene, CDR1 is SGDLS and CDR2 is YYNGEE. The germline V and J ends were trimmed by 3 bases and 10 bases, with 17 bases remaining between them. The DNA of the CDR3 is TGTGCCAGCAGCGCCGGGGACGCCTACGGGGAGCAGTTCTTC. Amino acids: CASSAGDAYGEQFF.

The rearrangement links TRBV9 to TRBJ2-7, with 10 bases identical to TRBD1. Germline V CDR1 and CDR2: SGDLS, YYNGEE. The CDR3 length is 15 residues. V shed 4 bases, J shed 5 bases, and the junction held 9 bases outside the gene matches. The CDR3 coding sequence is TGTGCCAGCAGCCGGACAGGGGGATTTAACCACGAGCAGTACTTC. This encodes CASSRTGGFNHEQYF.

This chain uses TRBV5-8 with TRBJ1-4; D ambiguous. Germline V gene lookup returns CDR1 SGHTS and CDR2 YDEGEE. The CDR3 extends over 14 amino acids. V was shortened by 0 bases and J by 8 bases, with 11 bases between the two germline ends. The CDR3 DNA reads as TGTGCCAGCAGCTTGGGAGGCGTGGAAGAAAAACTGTTTTTT. It encodes CASSLGGVEEKLFF.

J is TRBJ2-2 and V is TRBV7-3; D ambiguous. The CDR3 length is 13 residues. Germline CDR1 reads SGHTA; CDR2 reads FQGTGA. V was trimmed by 2 bases and J by 7 bases, leaving 8 bases between them. CDR3 bases: TGTGCCAGCAGCTTAGGCGGTGGCGGGGAGCTGTTTTTT. This sequence encodes CASSLGGGGELFF.